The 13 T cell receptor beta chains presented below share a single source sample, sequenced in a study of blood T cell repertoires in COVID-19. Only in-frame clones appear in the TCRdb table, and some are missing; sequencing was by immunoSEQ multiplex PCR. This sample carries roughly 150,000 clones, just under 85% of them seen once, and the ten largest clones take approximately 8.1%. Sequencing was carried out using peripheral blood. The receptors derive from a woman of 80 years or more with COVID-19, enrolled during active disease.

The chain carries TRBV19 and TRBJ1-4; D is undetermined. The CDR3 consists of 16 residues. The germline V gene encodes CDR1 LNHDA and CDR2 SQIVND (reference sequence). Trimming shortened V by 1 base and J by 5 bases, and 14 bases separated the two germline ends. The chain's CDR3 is CASSIGRTALNEKLFF. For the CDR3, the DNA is TGTGCCAGTAGTATAGGGCGTACAGCCCTCAATGAAAAACTGTTTTTT.

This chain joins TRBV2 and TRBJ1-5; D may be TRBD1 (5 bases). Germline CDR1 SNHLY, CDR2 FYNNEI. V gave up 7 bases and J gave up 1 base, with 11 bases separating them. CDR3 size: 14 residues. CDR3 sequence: CASTYRWSNQPQHF. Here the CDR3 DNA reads TGTGCCAGCACCTACAGGTGGAGCAATCAGCCCCAGCATTTT.

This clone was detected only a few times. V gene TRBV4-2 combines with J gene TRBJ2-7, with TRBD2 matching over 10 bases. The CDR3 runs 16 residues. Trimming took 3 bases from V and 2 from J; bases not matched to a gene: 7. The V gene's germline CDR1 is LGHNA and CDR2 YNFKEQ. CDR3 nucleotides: TGTGCCAGCAGCCAGCCAGATAGCGGGGGGACCTACGAGCAGTACTTC. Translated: CASSQPDSGGTYEQYF.

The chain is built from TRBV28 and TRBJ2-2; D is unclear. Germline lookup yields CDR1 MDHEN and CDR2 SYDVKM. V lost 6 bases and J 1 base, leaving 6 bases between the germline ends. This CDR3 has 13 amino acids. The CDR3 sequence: CASSPLNTGELFF. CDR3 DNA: TGTGCCAGCAGCCCCCTGAACACCGGGGAGCTGTTTTTT. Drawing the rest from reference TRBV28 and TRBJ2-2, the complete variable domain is DVKVTQSSRYLVKRTGEKVFLECVQDMDHENMFWYRQDPGLGLRLIYFSYDVKMKEKGDIPEGYSVSREKKERFSLILESASTNQTSMYLCASSPLNTGELFFGEGSRLTVL.

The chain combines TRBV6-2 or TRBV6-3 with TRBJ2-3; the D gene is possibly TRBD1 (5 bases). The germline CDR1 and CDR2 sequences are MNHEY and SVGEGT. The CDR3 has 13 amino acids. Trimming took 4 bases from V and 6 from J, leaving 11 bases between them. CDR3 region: CASSLRRGDTQYF. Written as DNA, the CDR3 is TGTGCCAGCAGTTTGCGAAGGGGTGATACGCAGTATTTT.

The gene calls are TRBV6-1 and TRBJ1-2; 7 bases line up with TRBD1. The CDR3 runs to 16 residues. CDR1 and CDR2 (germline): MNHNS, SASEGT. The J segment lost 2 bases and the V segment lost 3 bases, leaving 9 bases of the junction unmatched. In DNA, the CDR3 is TGTGCCAGCAGTGATCCCTATTTGACAGGGAACTATGGCTACACCTTC. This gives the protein CASSDPYLTGNYGYTF.

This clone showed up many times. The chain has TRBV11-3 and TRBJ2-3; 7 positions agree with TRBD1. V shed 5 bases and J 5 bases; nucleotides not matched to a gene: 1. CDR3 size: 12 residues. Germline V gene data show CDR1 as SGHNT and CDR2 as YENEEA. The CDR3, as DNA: TGTGCCAGCAGCAGACAGGGAGATACGCAGTATTTT. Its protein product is CASSRQGDTQYF.

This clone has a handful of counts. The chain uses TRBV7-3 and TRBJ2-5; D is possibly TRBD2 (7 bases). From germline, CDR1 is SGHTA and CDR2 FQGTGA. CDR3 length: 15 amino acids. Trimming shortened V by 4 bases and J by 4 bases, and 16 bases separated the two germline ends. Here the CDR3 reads CASSSDGGGGETQYF. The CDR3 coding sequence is TGTGCCAGCAGCTCCGATGGGGGCGGGGGAGAGACCCAGTACTTC.

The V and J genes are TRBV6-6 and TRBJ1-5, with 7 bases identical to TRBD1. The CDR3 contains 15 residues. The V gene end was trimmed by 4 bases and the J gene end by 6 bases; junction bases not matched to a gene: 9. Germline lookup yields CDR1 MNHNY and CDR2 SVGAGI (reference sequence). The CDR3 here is CASSSPTGDGQPQHF. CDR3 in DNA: TGTGCCAGCAGTTCCCCAACAGGGGATGGTCAGCCCCAGCATTTT.

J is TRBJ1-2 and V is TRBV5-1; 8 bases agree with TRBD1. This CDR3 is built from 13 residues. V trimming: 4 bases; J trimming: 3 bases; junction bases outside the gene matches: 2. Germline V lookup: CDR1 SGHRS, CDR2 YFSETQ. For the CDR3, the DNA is TGCGCCAGCAGCGAACAGGGGGACTATGGCTACACCTTC. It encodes CASSEQGDYGYTF.

CDR3 nucleotide sequence: TGTGCCAGCAGCCAATTCGTAGGACAGGGGGCTGGCTACACCTTC. It encodes CASSQFVGQGAGYTF. The chain couples TRBV3-1 (or the pseudogene TRBV3-2) to TRBJ1-2, with 11 bases lining up with TRBD1. Germline CDR1 LGHDT, CDR2 YNNKEL (reference sequence). J gave up 7 bases and V 2 bases, and 6 bases lay outside the gene matches. The CDR3 consists of 15 residues.

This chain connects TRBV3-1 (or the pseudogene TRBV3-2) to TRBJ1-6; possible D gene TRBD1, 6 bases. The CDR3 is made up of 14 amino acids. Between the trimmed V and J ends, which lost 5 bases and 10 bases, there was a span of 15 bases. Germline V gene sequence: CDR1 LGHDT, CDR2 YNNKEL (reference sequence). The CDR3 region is CASSLRQAQSPLHF. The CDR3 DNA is TGTGCCAGCAGCTTACGACAGGCTCAATCACCCCTCCACTTT.

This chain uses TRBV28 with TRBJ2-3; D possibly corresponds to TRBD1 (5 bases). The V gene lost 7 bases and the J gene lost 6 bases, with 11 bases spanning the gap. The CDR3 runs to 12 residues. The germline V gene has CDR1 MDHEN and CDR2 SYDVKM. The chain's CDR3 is CASTRERDTQYF. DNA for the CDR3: TGTGCCAGCACCAGGGAACGTGATACGCAGTATTTT.